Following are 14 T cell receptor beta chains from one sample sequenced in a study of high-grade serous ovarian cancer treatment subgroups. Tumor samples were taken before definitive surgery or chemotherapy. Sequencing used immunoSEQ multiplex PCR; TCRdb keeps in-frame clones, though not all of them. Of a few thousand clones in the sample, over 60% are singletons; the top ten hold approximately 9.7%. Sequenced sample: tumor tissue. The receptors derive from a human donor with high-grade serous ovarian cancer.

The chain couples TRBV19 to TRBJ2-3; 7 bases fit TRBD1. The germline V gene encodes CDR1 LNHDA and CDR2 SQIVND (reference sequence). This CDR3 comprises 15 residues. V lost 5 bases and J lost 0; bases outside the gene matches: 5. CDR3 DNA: TGTGCCAGTAGTTACGACAGGGCTAGCACAGATACGCAGTATTTT. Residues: CASSYDRASTDTQYF. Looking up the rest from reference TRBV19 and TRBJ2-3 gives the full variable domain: DGGITQSPKYLFRKEGQNVTLSCEQNLNHDAMYWYRQDPGQGLRLIYYSQIVNDFQKGDIAEGYSVSREKKESFPLTVTSAQKNPTAFYLCASSYDRASTDTQYFGPGTRLTVL.

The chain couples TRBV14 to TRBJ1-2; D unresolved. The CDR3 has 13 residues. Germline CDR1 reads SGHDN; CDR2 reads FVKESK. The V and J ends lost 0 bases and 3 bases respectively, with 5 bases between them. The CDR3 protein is CASSQETHYGYTF. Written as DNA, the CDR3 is TGTGCCAGCAGCCAAGAGACACACTATGGCTACACCTTC.

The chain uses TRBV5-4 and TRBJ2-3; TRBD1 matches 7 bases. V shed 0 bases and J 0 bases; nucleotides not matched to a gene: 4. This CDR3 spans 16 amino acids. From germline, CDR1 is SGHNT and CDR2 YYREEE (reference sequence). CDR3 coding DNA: TGTGCCAGCAGCTTGGCGACAGGGCGGAGCACAGATACGCAGTATTTT. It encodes CASSLATGRSTDTQYF. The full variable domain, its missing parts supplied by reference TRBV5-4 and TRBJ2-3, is ETGVTQSPTHLIKTRGQQVTLRCSSQSGHNTVSWYQQALGQGPQFIFQYYREEENGRGNFPPRFSGLQFPNYSSELNVNALELDDSALYLCASSLATGRSTDTQYFGPGTRLTVL.

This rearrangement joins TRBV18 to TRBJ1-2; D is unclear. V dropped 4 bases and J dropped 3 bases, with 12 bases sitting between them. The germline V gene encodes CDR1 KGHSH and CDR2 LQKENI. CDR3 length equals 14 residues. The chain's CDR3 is CASSRRARDYGYTF. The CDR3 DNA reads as TGTGCCAGCTCACGCAGAGCCAGAGACTATGGCTACACCTTC.

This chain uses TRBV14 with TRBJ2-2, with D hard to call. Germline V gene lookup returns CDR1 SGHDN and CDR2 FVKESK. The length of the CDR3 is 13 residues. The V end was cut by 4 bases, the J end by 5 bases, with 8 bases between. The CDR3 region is CASSPYRTGELFF. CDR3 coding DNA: TGTGCCAGCAGCCCCTATCGGACCGGGGAGCTGTTTTTT.

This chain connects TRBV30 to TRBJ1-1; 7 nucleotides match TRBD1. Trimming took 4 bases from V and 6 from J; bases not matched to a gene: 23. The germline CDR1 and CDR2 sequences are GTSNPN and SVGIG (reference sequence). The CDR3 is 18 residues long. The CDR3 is CAWTSPWDRPRQFPEAFF. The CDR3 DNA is TGTGCCTGGACCAGCCCCTGGGACAGACCTAGGCAATTCCCTGAAGCTTTCTTT.

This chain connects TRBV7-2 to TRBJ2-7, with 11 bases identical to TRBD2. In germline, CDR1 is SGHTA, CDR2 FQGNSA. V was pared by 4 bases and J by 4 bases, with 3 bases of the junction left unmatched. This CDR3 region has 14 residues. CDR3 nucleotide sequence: TGTGCCAGCAGCTCAACTAGCGGGAGTTACGAGCAGTACTTC. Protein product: CASSSTSGSYEQYF.

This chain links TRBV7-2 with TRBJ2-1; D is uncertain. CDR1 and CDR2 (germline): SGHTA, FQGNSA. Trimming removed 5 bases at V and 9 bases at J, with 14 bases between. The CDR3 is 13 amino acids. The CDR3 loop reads CASSPVPFGEQFF. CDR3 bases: TGTGCCAGCAGCCCCGTCCCATTTGGTGAGCAGTTCTTC.

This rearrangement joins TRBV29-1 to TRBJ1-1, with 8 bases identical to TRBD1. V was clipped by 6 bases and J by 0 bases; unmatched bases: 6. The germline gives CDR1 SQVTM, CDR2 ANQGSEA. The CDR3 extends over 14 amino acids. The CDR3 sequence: CSVPRQGMNTEAFF. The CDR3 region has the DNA TGCAGCGTACCTCGACAGGGGATGAACACTGAAGCTTTCTTT. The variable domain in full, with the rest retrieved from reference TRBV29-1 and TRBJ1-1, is SAVISQKPSRDICQRGTSLTIQCQVDSQVTMMFWYRQQPGQSLTLIATANQGSEATYESGFVIDKFPISRPNLTFSTLTVSNMSPEDSSIYLCSVPRQGMNTEAFFGQGTRLTVV.

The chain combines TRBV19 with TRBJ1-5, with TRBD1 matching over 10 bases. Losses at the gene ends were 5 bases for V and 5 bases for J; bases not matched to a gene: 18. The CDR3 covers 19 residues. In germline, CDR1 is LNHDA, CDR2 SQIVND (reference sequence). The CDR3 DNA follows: TGTGCCAGTAGTGTACGACGGACAGGGGGTCTGGGGCCTCATCAGCCCCAGCATTTT. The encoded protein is CASSVRRTGGLGPHQPQHF.

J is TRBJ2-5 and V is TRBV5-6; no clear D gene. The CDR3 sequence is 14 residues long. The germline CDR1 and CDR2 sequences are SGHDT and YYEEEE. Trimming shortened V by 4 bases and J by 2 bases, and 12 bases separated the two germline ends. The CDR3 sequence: CASSLGSVQETQYF. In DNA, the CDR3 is TGTGCCAGCAGCCTGGGGTCAGTTCAAGAGACCCAGTACTTC.

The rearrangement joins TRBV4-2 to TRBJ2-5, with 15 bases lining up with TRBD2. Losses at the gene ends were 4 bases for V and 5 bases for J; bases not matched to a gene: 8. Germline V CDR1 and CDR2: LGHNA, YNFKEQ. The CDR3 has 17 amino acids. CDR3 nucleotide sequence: TGTGCCAGCAGCCGACGACCCGGGACTAGCGGGGGGGAGACCCAGTACTTC. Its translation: CASSRRPGTSGGETQYF.

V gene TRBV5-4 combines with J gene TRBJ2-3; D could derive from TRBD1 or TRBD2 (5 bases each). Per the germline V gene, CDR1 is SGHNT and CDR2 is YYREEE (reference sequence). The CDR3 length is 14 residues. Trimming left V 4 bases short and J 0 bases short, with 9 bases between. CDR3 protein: CASSRDVSTDTQYF. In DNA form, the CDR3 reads TGTGCCAGCAGCCGGGACGTTAGCACAGATACGCAGTATTTT.

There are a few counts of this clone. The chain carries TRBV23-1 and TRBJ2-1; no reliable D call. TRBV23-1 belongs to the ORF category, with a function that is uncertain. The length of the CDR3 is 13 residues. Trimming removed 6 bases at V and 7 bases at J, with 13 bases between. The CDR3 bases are TGCGCCAGCAGCCCGGAAGCGAAGAATGAGCAGTTCTTC. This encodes CASSPEAKNEQFF.